The 10 T cell receptor beta chains below come from one sample, sequenced in a study of T-cell reconstitution after alpha-beta-depleted transplantation in children (dated by TCRdb to 2016 to 2017). Libraries were prepared through PCR. The sequencer listed for this sample is Illumina HiSeq 2500. To normalize quantification of the TCRbeta repertoire, the TCR libraries were built with molecular barcoding that relied on unique molecular identifiers. The public reads were run again by TCRdb, first through fastp at Q25 and then through MiXCR, and only productive beta chains were kept. CDR3 protein duplicates are merged, each entry listing the most common genes and DNA. Within this sample are about a million distinct CDR3 sequences, with less than 30% of them counted one time only. The ten top clones hold roughly 30% of the sample. The treatment or condition label corresponds to: allogeneic hematopoietic cell transplantation with graft depleted of TCRalphabeta T cells and CD19 B cells.

Sequenced material: PBMCs, mostly from graft donor cells, taken 360 days after TCRalphabeta/CD19-depleted stem cell transplant. The receptors were gathered from a boy in the first two years of life who had a stem cell transplant for SCID, so the T cells may come from the graft donor.

The chain is built from TRBV5-1 and TRBJ2-7, with D perhaps matching TRBD1 (6 bases). V shed 4 bases and J shed 0 bases, with 17 bases lying between them. CDR3 length equals 16 residues. CDR1 and CDR2 from the germline V gene are SGHRS and YFSETQ. The CDR3 DNA follows: TGCGCCAGCAGCCTAAACAACAGGGCAGGCTCCTACGAGCAGTACTTC. As protein: CASSLNNRAGSYEQYF.

There are a few counts of this clonotype. The chain employs TRBV5-1 and TRBJ2-7; D may be TRBD1 (6 bases). The CDR3 covers 15 residues. The V end lost 3 bases, the J end lost 4 bases, and 17 bases lay between the germline ends. Germline lookup yields CDR1 SGHRS and CDR2 YFSETQ. CDR3 nucleotide sequence: TGCGCCAGCAGCTCGTCGACTGGACAGTATTACGAGCAGTACTTC. It yields the protein CASSSSTGQYYEQYF.

This clonotype was observed a handful of times. The chain links TRBV20-1 to TRBJ1-6; TRBD1 might be the D (5 bases). The CDR3 length is 18 residues. CDR1 is DFQATT and CDR2 is SNEGSKA in the germline V gene (reference sequence). Deletions cut 0 bases from V and 3 bases from J, with 18 bases between. The CDR3 nucleotides are TGCAGTGCTAGAGATCCCCGGTGGGGCGCGGGCTATAATTCACCCCTCCACTTT. Translated, it gives CSARDPRWGAGYNSPLHF.

This clonotype has a handful of counts. The chain links TRBV12-3 or TRBV12-4 to TRBJ2-7, with D possibly matching TRBD2 (6 bases). This CDR3 spans 17 amino acids. Trimming removed 6 bases from V and 0 bases from J, with 21 bases in between. This CDR3 reads CASSPPGVGTSSYEQYF. The CDR3 nucleotides read TGTGCCAGCAGCCCCCCGGGGGTGGGGACCAGCTCCTACGAGCAGTACTTC.

The chain links TRBV20-1 to TRBJ1-3; possibly TRBD1 for D (5 bases). The CDR3 length is 12 residues. CDR1 and CDR2 (germline): DFQATT, SNEGSKA (reference sequence). The DNA for the CDR3 is TGCAGCGTTGCAGGGAGAAGAAACACCATATATTTT. This sequence encodes CSVAGRRNTIYF.

This clonotype was counted only a few times. The chain recombines TRBV12-3 or TRBV12-4 with TRBJ2-2, with 8 bases identical to TRBD1. Trimming cost V 4 bases and J 5 bases; bases outside gene matches: 3. The CDR3 runs 14 residues. CDR3 in amino acids: CASSSTGDTGELFF. Written as DNA, the CDR3 is TGTGCCAGCAGTTCGACAGGGGATACCGGGGAGCTGTTTTTT.

The V gene is TRBV3-1, the J gene TRBJ2-1; tentatively, D is TRBD2 (5 bases). CDR1 is LGHDT, CDR2 YNNKEL, per germline (reference sequence). The CDR3 loop spans 13 amino acids. V gave up 8 bases and J gave up 10 bases, with 18 bases separating them. The CDR3 DNA is TGTGCCAGCGCAACCTGGGAGAAGAGCGAGCAGTTCTTC. Residues: CASATWEKSEQFF.

The chain carries TRBV4-2 and TRBJ1-2; the match to TRBD1 covers 7 bases. The junction had 5 bases not matched to a gene; V was cut back by 3 bases and J by 4 bases. Germline assignment: CDR1 LGHNA and CDR2 YNFKEQ. CDR3 length equals 14 residues. This chain's CDR3 is CASSQDGQVYGYTF. DNA of the CDR3: TGTGCCAGCAGCCAGGACGGACAGGTCTATGGCTACACCTTC.

CDR3 nucleotide sequence: TGCAGTGCTAGAGGCCATGGACAGGGACTTATCTCCTACGAGCAGTACTTC. Amino acids: CSARGHGQGLISYEQYF. The V and J genes are TRBV20-1 and TRBJ2-7; 8 positions agree with TRBD1. After removal of 1 base from V and 0 bases from J, the junction contained 11 bases not matched to a gene. Per the germline V gene, CDR1 is DFQATT and CDR2 is SNEGSKA (reference sequence). This CDR3 has 17 amino acids.

V usage is TRBV20-1 and J usage is TRBJ1-5; D gene uncertain. Between the trimmed V and J ends, which lost 5 bases and 1 base, there was a span of 9 bases. The germline CDR1 and CDR2 sequences are DFQATT and SNEGSKA (reference sequence). The CDR3 length is 13 residues. CDR3 loop: CSAGRQSNQPQHF. The CDR3 DNA reads TGCAGTGCTGGACGGCAAAGCAATCAGCCCCAGCATTTT.